The source of this T cell receptor (beta chain) is a study of cytomegalovirus exposure and HLA in healthy donors. This clone appeared a single time. The antigen remains unidentified. Both 60 Vbeta primers and 13 Jbeta primers went into the PCR. Clones were read by immunoSEQ multiplex PCR, and TCRdb kept only the in-frame ones, dropping some. The sample carries about 190,000 clones, 83% recorded once. This CDR3 comprises 15 residues. Trimming shortened V by 3 bases and J by 6 bases, and 15 bases separated the two germline ends. Germline V gives CDR1 LNHDA, CDR2 SQIVND (reference sequence). Whole-study results and caveats: For most subjects, TCR beta sequences were reported to predict HLA-A and HLA-B alleles with accuracy. Among TCR sequences, most were rare, though some public TCRs appeared in many donors. Published work reported that the classifier diagnosed cytomegalovirus status with high specificity and sensitivity. In a later analysis, several top co-occurrence clusters appeared linked to parvovirus B19, influenza, CMV and Epstein-Barr virus.

The rearrangement joins TRBV19 to TRBJ1-5; maybe TRBD1 (6 bases). What was sequenced was PBMCs. The receptor was derived from a man aged 35 to 55 in good health and CMV-seropositive. CDR3 nucleotides: TGTGCCAGTAGTATCTTGAGGCAGGGGCCTCAGCCCCAGCATTTT. Translating gives CASSILRQGPQPQHF.